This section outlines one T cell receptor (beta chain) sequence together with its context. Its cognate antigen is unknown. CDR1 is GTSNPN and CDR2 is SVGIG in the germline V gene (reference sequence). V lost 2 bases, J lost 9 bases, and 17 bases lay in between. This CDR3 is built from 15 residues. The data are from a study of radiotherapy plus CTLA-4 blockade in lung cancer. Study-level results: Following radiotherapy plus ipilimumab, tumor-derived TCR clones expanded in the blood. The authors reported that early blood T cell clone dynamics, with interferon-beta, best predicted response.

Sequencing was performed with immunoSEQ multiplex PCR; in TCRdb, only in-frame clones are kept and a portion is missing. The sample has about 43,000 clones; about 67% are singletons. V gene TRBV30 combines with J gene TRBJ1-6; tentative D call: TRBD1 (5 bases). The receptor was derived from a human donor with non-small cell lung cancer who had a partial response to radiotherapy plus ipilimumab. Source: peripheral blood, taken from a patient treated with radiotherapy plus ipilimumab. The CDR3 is CAWSTGLPNPSPLHF. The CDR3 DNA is TGTGCCTGGAGTACGGGACTCCCGAACCCTTCACCCCTCCACTTT.